The present TCR beta chain was sequenced within a study of Graves' ophthalmopathy and Graves' hyperthyroidism. For repertoire sequencing, the TCR beta CDR3 regions were amplified from RNA transcripts. RT-PCR was first run with HTBI primers, then multiplex PCR in a second round. TCRdb used MiXCR to reprocess the multiplex PCR reads, holding one entry per CDR3 protein. The sample includes about half a million distinct CDR3 sequences, approximately 15% of them seen just once. V lost 3 bases and J lost 3, with 18 bases in between. Germline V gene sequence: CDR1 SGDLS, CDR2 YYNGEE. The length of the CDR3 is 17 residues.

Input material: blood. V is TRBV9 and J is TRBJ2-2, with D perhaps TRBD1 (6 bases). This receptor was identified in a woman aged 30 to 39 with Graves' ophthalmopathy. The CDR3 nucleotides are TGTGCCAGCAGCGAGGGGGTGACTCCGAAATACACCGGGGAGCTGTTTTTT. Translation gives CASSEGVTPKYTGELFF.